The 12 T cell receptor beta chains presented below share a single source sample, sequenced in a study of a mutant IDH1 vaccine in newly diagnosed glioma. These receptors lack a known antigen. Profiling relied on immunoSEQ multiplex PCR, and the TCRdb table lists in-frame clones only, not all of them. This table holds some 20,000 clones, about four fifths found once. Described time point: week 47, end of study. Topical imiquimod accompanied each vaccine dose, which consisted of 300 ug of mutant IDH1 20-mer peptide. This sample comprised PBMCs, obtained from a glioma patient whose treatment included an IDH1 peptide vaccine. Every receptor here comes from a man in his forties with glioma.

The V and J genes are TRBV9 and TRBJ2-2; D could derive from TRBD1 or TRBD2 (7 bases each). Per the germline V gene, CDR1 is SGDLS and CDR2 is YYNGEE. The CDR3 runs 16 residues. The V end lost 1 base, the J end lost 3 bases, and 13 bases lay between the germline ends. The CDR3 DNA follows: TGTGCCAGCAGCGTAATGGCAGGGGGGGACACCGGGGAGCTGTTTTTT. This sequence encodes CASSVMAGGDTGELFF.

In its sample, this clone was seen once. The rearrangement links TRBV29-1 to TRBJ2-1, with a tentative D call TRBD1 (5 bases). The ends were cut back, 5 bases at V and 6 bases at J, with 14 bases in the middle. The CDR3 is 13 amino acids. The germline V gene has CDR1 SQVTM and CDR2 ANQGSEA. In DNA, the CDR3 is TGCAGCGTTCTGGGGATCCAGGGCAATGAGCAGTTCTTC. Translation gives CSVLGIQGNEQFF.

J is TRBJ1-6 and V is TRBV6-6, with 7 nucleotides matching TRBD1. Losses at the gene ends were 6 bases for V and 10 bases for J; bases not matched to a gene: 9. Germline V gene data show CDR1 as MNHNY and CDR2 as SVGAGI (reference sequence). The CDR3 has 14 amino acids. In DNA, the CDR3 is TGTGCCAGCAGCCACGGGACAGTGGGCTCACCCCTCCACTTT. Amino acid sequence: CASSHGTVGSPLHF.

The rearrangement uses TRBV4-3 and TRBJ1-4; TRBD1 agrees at 7 bases. Germline lookup yields CDR1 LGHNA and CDR2 YSLEER. Unmatched junction bases numbered 12, after V lost 4 bases and J lost 4 bases. This CDR3 has 17 amino acids. CDR3 amino acids: CASSRRGDGASNEKLFF. The CDR3 region has the DNA TGCGCCAGCAGCCGCAGGGGGGACGGTGCCAGTAATGAAAAACTGTTTTTT.

The chain links TRBV6-1 to TRBJ2-3, with 7 bases identical to TRBD2. Looked up from germline, CDR1 is MNHNS and CDR2 is SASEGT. J lost 3 bases, V lost 3 bases, and 6 bases had no gene match. The CDR3 extends over 15 amino acids. The CDR3 nucleotides read TGTGCCAGCAGTGATGGGGCGGGAGTTACAGATACGCAGTATTTT. It specifies CASSDGAGVTDTQYF.

In regard to this clone: At the DNA level, this CDR3 is encoded by other sequences in the same sample as well. This chain uses TRBV4-3 with TRBJ2-1, with D hard to call. Germline assignment: CDR1 LGHNA and CDR2 YSLEER. The CDR3 contains 13 residues. With 0 bases removed from V and 4 bases from J, the gap between germline ends came to 4 bases. CDR3 loop: CASSQDGYNEQFF. Here the CDR3 DNA reads TGCGCCAGCAGCCAAGATGGGTACAATGAGCAGTTCTTC.

This CDR3 is CASSVSDSQETQYF. CDR3 coding DNA: TGTGCCAGCAGCGTTTCGGACAGCCAAGAGACCCAGTACTTC. The gene calls are TRBV9 and TRBJ2-5, with a weak D call TRBD1 (6 bases). The CDR3 loop spans 14 amino acids. V gave up 2 bases and J gave up 1 base, with 9 bases separating them. Germline loops: CDR1 SGDLS, CDR2 YYNGEE.

The rearrangement joins TRBV5-3 to TRBJ2-6; unclear D gene. TRBV5-3 is placed among ORFs of uncertain function. The germline V and J ends were trimmed by 1 base and 0 bases, with 2 bases remaining between them. CDR3 length: 14 amino acids. This chain's CDR3 is CARSLSSGANVLTF. CDR3 coding DNA: TGTGCCAGAAGCTTGAGCTCTGGGGCCAACGTCCTGACTTTC.

The rearrangement links TRBV4-1 to TRBJ2-3, with D possibly being TRBD1 (6 bases). The CDR3 is 17 residues long. V was clipped by 0 bases and J by 2 bases, with 15 bases between them. The germline V gene has CDR1 MGHRA and CDR2 YSYEKL. CDR3 protein: CASSQDRETGDTDTQYF. The CDR3 bases are TGCGCCAGCAGCCAAGACCGCGAGACAGGAGACACAGATACGCAGTATTTT.

The CDR3 loop reads CASSPRSGAGTYEQYF. The CDR3 coding sequence is TGTGCCAGCTCACCACGTTCCGGGGCGGGCACCTACGAGCAGTACTTC. This chain links TRBV18 with TRBJ2-7; D might be TRBD1 or TRBD2, each matching 5 bases. The germline V gene encodes CDR1 KGHSH and CDR2 LQKENI. The V gene lost 1 base and the J gene lost 2 bases, with 15 bases spanning the gap. The CDR3 runs to 16 residues.

The chain has TRBV29-1 and TRBJ2-7; a possible D gene is TRBD2 (5 bases). CDR3 length: 13 amino acids. CDR1 and CDR2 (germline): SQVTM, ANQGSEA. The V and J ends lost 4 bases and 6 bases respectively, with 16 bases between them. The CDR3 sequence: CSVAGSDLLEQYF. The CDR3 DNA follows: TGCAGCGTTGCTGGTAGCGACCTTCTCGAGCAGTACTTC.

This clone was observed once. The chain employs TRBV5-1 and TRBJ2-4; no clear D. V lost 4 bases to trimming and J lost 0 bases, with 5 bases between them. Looked up from germline, CDR1 is SGHRS and CDR2 is YFSETQ. This CDR3 contains 13 residues. This chain's CDR3 is CASSAGAKNIQYF. The CDR3 DNA reads as TGCGCCAGCAGCGCCGGAGCCAAAAACATTCAGTACTTC.